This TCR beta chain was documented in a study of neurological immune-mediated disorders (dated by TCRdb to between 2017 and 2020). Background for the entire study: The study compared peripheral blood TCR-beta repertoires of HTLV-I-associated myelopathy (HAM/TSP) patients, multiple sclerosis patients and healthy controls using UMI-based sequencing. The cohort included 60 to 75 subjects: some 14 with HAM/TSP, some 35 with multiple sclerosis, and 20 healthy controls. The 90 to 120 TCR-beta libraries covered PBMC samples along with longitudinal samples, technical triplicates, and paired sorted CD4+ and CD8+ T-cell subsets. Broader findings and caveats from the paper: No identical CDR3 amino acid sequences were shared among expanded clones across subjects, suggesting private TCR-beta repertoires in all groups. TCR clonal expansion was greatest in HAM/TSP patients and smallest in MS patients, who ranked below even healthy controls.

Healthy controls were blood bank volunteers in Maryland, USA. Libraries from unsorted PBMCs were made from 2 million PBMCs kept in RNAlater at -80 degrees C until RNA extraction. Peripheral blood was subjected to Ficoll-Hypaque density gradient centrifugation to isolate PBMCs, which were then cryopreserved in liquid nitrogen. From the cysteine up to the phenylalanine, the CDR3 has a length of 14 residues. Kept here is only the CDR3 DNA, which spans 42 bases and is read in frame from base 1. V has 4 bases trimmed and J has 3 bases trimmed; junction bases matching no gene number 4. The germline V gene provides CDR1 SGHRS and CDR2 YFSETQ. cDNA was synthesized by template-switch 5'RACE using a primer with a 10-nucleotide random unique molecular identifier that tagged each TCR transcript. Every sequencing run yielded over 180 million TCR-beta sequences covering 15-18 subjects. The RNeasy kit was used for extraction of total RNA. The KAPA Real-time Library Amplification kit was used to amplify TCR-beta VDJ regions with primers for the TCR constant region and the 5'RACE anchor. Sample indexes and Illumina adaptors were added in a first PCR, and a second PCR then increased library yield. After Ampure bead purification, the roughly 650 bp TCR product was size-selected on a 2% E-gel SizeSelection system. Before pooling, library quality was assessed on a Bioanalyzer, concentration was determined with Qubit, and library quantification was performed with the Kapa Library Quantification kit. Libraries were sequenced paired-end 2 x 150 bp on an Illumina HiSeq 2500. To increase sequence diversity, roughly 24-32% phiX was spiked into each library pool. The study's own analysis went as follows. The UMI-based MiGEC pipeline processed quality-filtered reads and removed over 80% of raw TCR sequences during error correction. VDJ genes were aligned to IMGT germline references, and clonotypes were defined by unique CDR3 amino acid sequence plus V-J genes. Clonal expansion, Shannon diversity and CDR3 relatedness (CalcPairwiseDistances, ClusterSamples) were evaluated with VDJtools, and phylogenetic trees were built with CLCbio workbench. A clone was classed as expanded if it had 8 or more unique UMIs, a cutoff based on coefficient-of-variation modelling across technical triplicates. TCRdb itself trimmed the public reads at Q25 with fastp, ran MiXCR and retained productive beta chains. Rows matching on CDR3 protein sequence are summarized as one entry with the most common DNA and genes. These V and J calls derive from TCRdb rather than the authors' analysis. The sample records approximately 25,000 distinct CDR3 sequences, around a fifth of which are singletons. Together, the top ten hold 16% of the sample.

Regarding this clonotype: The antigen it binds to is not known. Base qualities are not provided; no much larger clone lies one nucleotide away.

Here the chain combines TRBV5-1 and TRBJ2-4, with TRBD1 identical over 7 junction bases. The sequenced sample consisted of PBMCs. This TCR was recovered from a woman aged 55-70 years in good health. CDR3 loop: CASSQQGDKNIQYF. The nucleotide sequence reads TGCGCCAGCAGCCAGCAGGGGGACAAAAACATTCAGTACTTC.